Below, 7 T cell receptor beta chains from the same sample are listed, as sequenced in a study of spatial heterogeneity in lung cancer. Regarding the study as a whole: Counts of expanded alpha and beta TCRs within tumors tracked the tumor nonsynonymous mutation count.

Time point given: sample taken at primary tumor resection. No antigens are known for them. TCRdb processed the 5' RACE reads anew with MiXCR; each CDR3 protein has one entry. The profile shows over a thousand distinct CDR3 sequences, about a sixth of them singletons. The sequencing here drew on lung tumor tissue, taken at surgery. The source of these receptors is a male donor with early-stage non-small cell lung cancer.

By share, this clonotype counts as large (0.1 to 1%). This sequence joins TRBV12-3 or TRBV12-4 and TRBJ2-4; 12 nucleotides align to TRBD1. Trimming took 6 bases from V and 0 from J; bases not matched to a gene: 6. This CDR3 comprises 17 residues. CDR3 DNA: TGTGCCAGCAGAAAGGGGACAGGGGGCCTAGCCAAAAACATTCAGTACTTC. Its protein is CASRKGTGGLAKNIQYF.

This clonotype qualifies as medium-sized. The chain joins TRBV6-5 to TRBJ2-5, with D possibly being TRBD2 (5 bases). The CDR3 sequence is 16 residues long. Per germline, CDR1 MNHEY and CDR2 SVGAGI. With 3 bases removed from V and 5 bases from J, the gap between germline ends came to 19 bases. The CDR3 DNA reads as TGTGCCAGCAGTTATTGGATCGGGGTAGGAAGGGAGACCCAGTACTTC. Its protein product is CASSYWIGVGRETQYF.

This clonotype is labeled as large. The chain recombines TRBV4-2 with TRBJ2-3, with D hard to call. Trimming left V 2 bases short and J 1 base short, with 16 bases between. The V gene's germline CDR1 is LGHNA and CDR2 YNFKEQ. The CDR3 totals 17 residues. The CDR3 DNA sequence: TGTGCCAGCAGCCAAAGTCGAAACGGGTACGGCACAGATACGCAGTATTTT. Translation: CASSQSRNGYGTDTQYF.

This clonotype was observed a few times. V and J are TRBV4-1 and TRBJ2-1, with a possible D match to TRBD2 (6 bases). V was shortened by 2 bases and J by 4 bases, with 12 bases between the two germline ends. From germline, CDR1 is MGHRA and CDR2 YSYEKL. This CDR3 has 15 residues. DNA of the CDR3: TGCGCCAGCAGCCAATTCGGAGGGTCTTACAATGAGCAGTTCTTC. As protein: CASSQFGGSYNEQFF.

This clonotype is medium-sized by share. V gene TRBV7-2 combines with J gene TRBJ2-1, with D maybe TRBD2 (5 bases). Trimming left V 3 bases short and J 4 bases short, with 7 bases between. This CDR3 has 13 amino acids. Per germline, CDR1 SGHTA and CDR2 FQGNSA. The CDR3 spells CASSFQRYNEQFF. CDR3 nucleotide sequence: TGTGCCAGCAGCTTTCAGCGGTACAATGAGCAGTTCTTC.

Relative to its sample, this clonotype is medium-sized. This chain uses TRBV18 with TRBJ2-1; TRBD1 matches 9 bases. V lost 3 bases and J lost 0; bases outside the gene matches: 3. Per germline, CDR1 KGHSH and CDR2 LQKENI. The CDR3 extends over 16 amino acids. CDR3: CASSPGQGPSYNEQFF. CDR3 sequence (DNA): TGTGCCAGCTCACCTGGACAGGGGCCCTCCTACAATGAGCAGTTCTTC.

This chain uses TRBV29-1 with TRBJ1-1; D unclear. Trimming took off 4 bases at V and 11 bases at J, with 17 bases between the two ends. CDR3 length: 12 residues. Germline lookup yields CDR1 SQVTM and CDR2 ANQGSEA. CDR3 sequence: CSVGVESLGAFF. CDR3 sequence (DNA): TGCAGCGTTGGGGTGGAGAGTTTAGGGGCTTTCTTT.